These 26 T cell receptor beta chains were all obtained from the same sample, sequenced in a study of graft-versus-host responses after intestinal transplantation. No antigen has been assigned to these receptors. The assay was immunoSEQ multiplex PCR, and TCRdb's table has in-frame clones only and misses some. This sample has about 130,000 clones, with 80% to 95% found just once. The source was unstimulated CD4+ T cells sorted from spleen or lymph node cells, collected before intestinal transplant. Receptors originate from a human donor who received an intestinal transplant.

The CDR3 DNA sequence: TGTGCCAGCAGGAGGGAGGACTTCCAAGAGACCCAGTACTTC. Encoded protein: CASRREDFQETQYF. The chain combines TRBV2 with TRBJ2-5; possibly TRBD2 for D (6 bases). From germline, CDR1 is SNHLY and CDR2 FYNNEI. The CDR3 extends over 14 amino acids. Trimming took 6 bases from V and 1 from J, leaving 12 bases between them. The full variable domain, in which reference TRBV2 and TRBJ2-5 provide the parts outside the CDR3, is EPEVTQTPSHQVTQMGQEVILRCVPISNHLYFYWYRQILGQKVEFLVSFYNNEISEKSEIFDDQFSVERPDGSNFTLKIRSTKLEDSAMYFCASRREDFQETQYFGPGTRLLVL.

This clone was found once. DNA for the CDR3: TGCGCCAGCAGCCAACCTCTTCGGAGGTCCGGAAACACCATATATTTT. Its protein product is CASSQPLRRSGNTIYF. The rearrangement links TRBV4-1 to TRBJ1-3; no clear D. The CDR3 covers 16 residues. The germline CDR1 and CDR2 sequences are MGHRA and YSYEKL. Trimming left V 2 bases short and J 4 bases short, with 15 bases between.

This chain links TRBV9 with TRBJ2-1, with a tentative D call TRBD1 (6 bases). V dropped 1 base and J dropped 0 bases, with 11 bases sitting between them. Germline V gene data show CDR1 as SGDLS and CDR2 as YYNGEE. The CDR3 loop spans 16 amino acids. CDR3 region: CASSVRGTSSYNEQFF. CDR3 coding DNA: TGTGCCAGCAGCGTAAGGGGGACAAGCTCCTACAATGAGCAGTTCTTC. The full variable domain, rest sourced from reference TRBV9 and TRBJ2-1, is DSGVTQTPKHLITATGQRVTLRCSPRSGDLSVYWYQQSLDQGLQFLIQYYNGEERAKGNILERFSAQQFPDLHSELNLSSLELGDSALYFCASSVRGTSSYNEQFFGPGTRLTVL.

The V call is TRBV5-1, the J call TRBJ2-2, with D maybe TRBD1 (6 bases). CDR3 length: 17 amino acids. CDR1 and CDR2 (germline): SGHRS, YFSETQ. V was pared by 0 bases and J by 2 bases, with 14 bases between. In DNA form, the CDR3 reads TGCGCCAGCAGCTTGGGACCCCGGACAGTTAACACCGGGGAGCTGTTTTTT. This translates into CASSLGPRTVNTGELFF.

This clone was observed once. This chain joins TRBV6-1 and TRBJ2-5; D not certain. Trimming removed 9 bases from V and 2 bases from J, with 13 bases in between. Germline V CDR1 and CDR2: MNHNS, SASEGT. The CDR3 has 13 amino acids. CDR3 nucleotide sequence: TGTGCCAGTCGCCGGGCAGGACAAGAGACCCAGTACTTC. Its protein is CASRRAGQETQYF.

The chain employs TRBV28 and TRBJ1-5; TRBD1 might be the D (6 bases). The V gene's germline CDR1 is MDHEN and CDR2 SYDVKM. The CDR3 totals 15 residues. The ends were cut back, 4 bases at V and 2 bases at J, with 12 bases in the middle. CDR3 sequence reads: CASSSPGAGNQPQHF. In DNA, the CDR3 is TGTGCCAGCAGTTCCCCGGGGGCGGGCAATCAGCCCCAGCATTTT.

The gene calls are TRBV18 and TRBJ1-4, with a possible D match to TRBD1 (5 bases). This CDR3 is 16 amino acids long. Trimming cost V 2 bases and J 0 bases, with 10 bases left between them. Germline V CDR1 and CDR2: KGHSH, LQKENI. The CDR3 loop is CASSPEGLSTNEKLFF. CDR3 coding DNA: TGTGCCAGCTCACCAGAGGGACTATCAACTAATGAAAAACTGTTTTTT.

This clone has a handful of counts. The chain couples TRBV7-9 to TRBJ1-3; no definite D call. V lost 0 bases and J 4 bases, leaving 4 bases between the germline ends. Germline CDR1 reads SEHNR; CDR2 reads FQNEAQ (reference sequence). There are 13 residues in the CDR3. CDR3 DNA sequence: TGTGCCAGCAGCTTAGCAGGGGGAAACACCATATATTTT. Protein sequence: CASSLAGGNTIYF.

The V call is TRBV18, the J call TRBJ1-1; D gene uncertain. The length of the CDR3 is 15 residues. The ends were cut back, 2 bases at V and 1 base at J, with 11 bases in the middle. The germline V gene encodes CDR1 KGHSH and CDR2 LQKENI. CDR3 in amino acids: CASSPRDTPNTEAFF. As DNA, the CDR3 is TGTGCCAGCTCACCAAGAGACACCCCGAACACTGAAGCTTTCTTT.

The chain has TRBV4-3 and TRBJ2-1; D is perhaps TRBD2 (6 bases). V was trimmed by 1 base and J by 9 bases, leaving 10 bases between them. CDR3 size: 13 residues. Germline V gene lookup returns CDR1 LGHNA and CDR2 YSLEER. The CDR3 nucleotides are TGCGCCAGCAGCCAAGGACTAGTAGCTGAGCAGTTCTTC. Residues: CASSQGLVAEQFF.

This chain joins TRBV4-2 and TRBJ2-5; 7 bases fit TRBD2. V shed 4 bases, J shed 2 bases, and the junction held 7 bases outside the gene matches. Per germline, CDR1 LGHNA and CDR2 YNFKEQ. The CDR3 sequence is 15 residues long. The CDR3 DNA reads TGTGCCAGCAGCCGCAGGCTAGCGGATCAAGAGACCCAGTACTTC. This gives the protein CASSRRLADQETQYF.

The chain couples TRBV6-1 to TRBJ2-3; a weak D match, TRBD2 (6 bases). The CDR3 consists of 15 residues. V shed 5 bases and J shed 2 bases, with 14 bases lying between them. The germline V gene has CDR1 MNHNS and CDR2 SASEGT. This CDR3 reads CASSQRRGYTDTQYF. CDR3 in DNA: TGTGCCAGCAGTCAGAGGCGGGGATACACAGATACGCAGTATTTT.

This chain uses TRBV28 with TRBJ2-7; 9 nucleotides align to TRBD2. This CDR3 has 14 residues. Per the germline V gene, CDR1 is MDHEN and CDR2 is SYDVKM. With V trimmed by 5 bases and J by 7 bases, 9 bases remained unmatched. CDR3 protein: CASSGGQREDEQYF. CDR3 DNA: TGTGCCAGCAGTGGGGGGCAGCGGGAGGATGAGCAGTACTTC.

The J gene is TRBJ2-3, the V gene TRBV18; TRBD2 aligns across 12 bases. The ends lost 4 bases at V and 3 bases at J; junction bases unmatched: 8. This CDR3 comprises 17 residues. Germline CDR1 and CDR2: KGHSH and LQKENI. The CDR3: CASSQETSGSQTDTQYF. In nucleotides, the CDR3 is TGTGCCAGCTCACAAGAGACTAGCGGGAGTCAGACAGATACGCAGTATTTT. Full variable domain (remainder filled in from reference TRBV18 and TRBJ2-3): NAGVMQNPRHLVRRRGQEARLRCSPMKGHSHVYWYRQLPEEGLKFMVYLQKENIIDESGMPKERFSAEFPKEGPSILRIQQVVRGDSAAYFCASSQETSGSQTDTQYFGPGTRLTVL.

DNA for the CDR3: TGTGCCAGCAGCCAAGCGTTAGCCTTAACATACAATGAGCAGTTCTTC. Its translation is CASSQALALTYNEQFF. This chain uses TRBV14 with TRBJ2-1; D not resolved. Per germline, CDR1 SGHDN and CDR2 FVKESK. Trimming pared 1 base from V and 4 bases from J, leaving 14 bases between. The CDR3 totals 16 residues.

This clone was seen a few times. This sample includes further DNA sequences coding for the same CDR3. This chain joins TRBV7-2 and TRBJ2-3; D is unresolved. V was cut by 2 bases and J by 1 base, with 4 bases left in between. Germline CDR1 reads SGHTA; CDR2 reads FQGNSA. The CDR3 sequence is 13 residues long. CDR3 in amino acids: CASSLQGTDTQYF. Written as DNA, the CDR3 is TGTGCCAGCAGCTTACAGGGCACAGATACGCAGTATTTT.

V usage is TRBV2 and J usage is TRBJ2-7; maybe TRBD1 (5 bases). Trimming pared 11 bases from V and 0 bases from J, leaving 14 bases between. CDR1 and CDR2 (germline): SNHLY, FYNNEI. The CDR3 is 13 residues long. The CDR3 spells CASSTAFSYEQYF. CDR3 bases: TGTGCCTCCTCGACAGCCTTCTCCTACGAGCAGTACTTC.

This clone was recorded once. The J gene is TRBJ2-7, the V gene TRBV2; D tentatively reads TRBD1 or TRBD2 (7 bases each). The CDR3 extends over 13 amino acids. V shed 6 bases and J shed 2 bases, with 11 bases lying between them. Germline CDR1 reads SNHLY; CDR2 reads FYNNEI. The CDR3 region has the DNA TGTGCCAGCAGGGGGGGGACAGCCTACGAGCAGTACTTC. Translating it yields CASRGGTAYEQYF.

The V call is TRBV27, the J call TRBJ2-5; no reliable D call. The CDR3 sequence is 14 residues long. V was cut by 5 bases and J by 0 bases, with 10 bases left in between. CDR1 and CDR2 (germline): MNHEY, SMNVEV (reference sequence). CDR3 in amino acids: CASSPSANQETQYF. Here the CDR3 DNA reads TGTGCCAGCAGTCCTAGTGCAAACCAAGAGACCCAGTACTTC.

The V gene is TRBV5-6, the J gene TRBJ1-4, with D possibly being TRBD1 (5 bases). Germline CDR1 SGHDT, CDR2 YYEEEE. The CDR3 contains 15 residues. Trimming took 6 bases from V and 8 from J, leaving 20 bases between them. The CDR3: CASTLSVGPGEKLFF. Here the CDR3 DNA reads TGTGCCAGCACCCTATCGGTAGGGCCAGGGGAAAAACTGTTTTTT.

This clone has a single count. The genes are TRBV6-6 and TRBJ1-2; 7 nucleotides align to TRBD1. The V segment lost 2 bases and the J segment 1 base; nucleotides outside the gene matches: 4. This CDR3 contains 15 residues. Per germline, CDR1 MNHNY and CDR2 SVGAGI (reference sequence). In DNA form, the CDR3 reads TGTGCCAGCAGTTACGGGCAGGGGGGTAACTATGGCTACACCTTC. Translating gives CASSYGQGGNYGYTF.

DNA for the CDR3: TGTGCCAGCAGCCGGGCCGTTTACGAGCAGTACTTC. As protein: CASSRAVYEQYF. V usage is TRBV2 and J usage is TRBJ2-7; D is uncertain. The CDR3 has 12 amino acids. Germline CDR1 SNHLY, CDR2 FYNNEI. V was trimmed by 6 bases and J by 4 bases, leaving 10 bases between them. Complete variable domain (other parts from reference TRBV2 and TRBJ2-7): EPEVTQTPSHQVTQMGQEVILRCVPISNHLYFYWYRQILGQKVEFLVSFYNNEISEKSEIFDDQFSVERPDGSNFTLKIRSTKLEDSAMYFCASSRAVYEQYFGPGTRLTVT.

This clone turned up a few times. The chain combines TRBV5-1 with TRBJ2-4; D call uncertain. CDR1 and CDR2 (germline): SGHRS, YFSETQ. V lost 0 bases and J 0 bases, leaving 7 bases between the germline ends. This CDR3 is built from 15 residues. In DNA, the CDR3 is TGCGCCAGCAGCTTGGGTTCAGTAGCCAAAAACATTCAGTACTTC. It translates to CASSLGSVAKNIQYF.

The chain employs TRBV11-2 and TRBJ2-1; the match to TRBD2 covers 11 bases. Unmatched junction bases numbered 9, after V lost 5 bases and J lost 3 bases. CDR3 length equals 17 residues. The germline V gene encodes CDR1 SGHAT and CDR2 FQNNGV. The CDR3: CASSRTVLAGGYNEQFF. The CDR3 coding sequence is TGTGCCAGCAGCCGTACGGTTCTAGCGGGAGGCTACAATGAGCAGTTCTTC.

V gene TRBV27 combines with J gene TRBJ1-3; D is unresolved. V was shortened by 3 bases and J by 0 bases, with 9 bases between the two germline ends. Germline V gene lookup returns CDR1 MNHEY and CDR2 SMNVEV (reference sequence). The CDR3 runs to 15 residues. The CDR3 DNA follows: TGTGCCAGCAGTTTCAATGCCCTCTCTGGAAACACCATATATTTT. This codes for CASSFNALSGNTIYF.

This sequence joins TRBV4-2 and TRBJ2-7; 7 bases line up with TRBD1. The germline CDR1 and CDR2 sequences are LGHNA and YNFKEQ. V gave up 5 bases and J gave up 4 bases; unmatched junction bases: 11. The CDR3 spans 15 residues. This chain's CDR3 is CASSGPGTVAYEQYF. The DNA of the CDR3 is TGTGCCAGCAGCGGCCCCGGGACAGTGGCGTACGAGCAGTACTTC.